Listed below are T cell receptor beta chains from one sample, sequenced in a study of blood T cell repertoires in COVID-19. Sequencing used immunoSEQ multiplex PCR; TCRdb keeps in-frame clones, though not all of them. Among around 190,000 clones listed, 85% to 90% were seen once. What was sequenced was peripheral blood. The source of these receptors is a man in his late teens or twenties with active or convalescent COVID-19. Both conserved end residues are part of each CDR3. The D gene is left open where the match is weak. Where a row states a size, it is once, few, many or the class of an expanded clone; other rows omit it.

d_gene	len	v_gene	j_gene	abundance	CDR3aa	CDR3nt
TRBD2	16	TRBV7-9	TRBJ2-5	-	CASSTRLAGIKETQYF	TGTGCCAGCAGCACCCGACTAGCGGGAATTAAAGAGACCCAGTACTTC
TRBD1	15	TRBV5-1	TRBJ1-5	-	CASRAGTGINQPQHF	TGCGCCAGCAGGGCCGGGACAGGGATCAATCAGCCCCAGCATTTT
-	14	TRBV7-2	TRBJ1-1	-	CASSLEGRNTEAFF	TGTGCCAGCAGCTTGGAGGGGCGGAACACTGAAGCTTTCTTT
-	12	TRBV30	TRBJ1-1	-	CAWTGGGPEAFF	TGTGCCTGGACCGGCGGGGGACCTGAAGCTTTCTTT
TRBD1	13	TRBV24-1	TRBJ2-2	-	CATGTDNTGELFF	TGTGCCACCGGGACAGATAACACCGGGGAGCTGTTTTTT
TRBD1	15	TRBV4-2	TRBJ2-2	-	CASSPGTGDTGELFF	TGTGCCAGCAGCCCCGGGACAGGGGACACCGGGGAGCTGTTTTTT
TRBD1	16	TRBV5-6	TRBJ1-5	once	CASSRGQGTPYQPQHF	TGTGCCAGCAGCCGCGGACAGGGGACCCCATATCAGCCCCAGCATTTT
-	16	TRBV5-4	TRBJ2-2	-	CASSVIRRAGTGELFF	TGTGCCAGCAGCGTGATTAGGAGGGCGGGCACCGGGGAGCTGTTTTTT
-	15	TRBV4-2	TRBJ1-4	once	CASSRGARENEKLFF	TGTGCCAGCAGCCGAGGTGCCAGAGAAAATGAAAAACTGTTTTTT
-	13	TRBV12-3/TRBV12-4	TRBJ2-1	-	CASSLSEGNEQFF	TGTGCCAGCAGTTTATCGGAGGGCAATGAGCAGTTCTTC
TRBD1	15	TRBV7-2	TRBJ1-2	-	CAQRQGAPSSSGYTF	TGTGCCCAAAGACAGGGGGCACCATCTTCTAGTGGCTACACCTTC
TRBD2	15	TRBV19	TRBJ2-2	-	CASRFKGGATGELFF	TGTGCCAGTAGATTTAAGGGAGGGGCTACCGGGGAGCTGTTTTTT
-	13	TRBV30	TRBJ2-7	-	CAWDRQGEAEQYF	TGTGCCTGGGACAGGCAGGGGGAGGCCGAGCAGTACTTC
-	15	TRBV7-2	TRBJ1-2	-	CASSLIGTAVGGYTF	TGTGCCAGCAGCCTAATTGGGACTGCGGTGGGCGGCTACACCTTC
-	13	TRBV27	TRBJ2-1	-	CASRQTGRGEQFF	TGTGCCAGCAGACAAACTGGCCGGGGTGAGCAGTTCTTC
TRBD1	15	TRBV30	TRBJ1-2	-	CAWSGPGTGLGGYTF	TGTGCCTGGAGTGGTCCTGGGACAGGGTTGGGAGGCTACACCTTC
-	14	TRBV5-1	TRBJ1-1	-	CASSPDQGKVEAFF	TGCGCCAGCAGCCCTGATCAGGGGAAAGTTGAAGCTTTCTTT
-	13	TRBV7-9	TRBJ1-1	-	CASAPGRGTEAFF	TGTGCCAGCGCCCCGGGGAGGGGCACTGAAGCTTTCTTT
-	14	TRBV7-3	TRBJ2-3	-	CASSKAASTDTQYF	TGTGCCAGCAGTAAAGCGGCTAGCACAGATACGCAGTATTTT
-	14	TRBV7-9	TRBJ2-1	-	CASSPGVGRNEQFF	TGTGCCAGCAGCCCGGGGGTCGGACGCAATGAGCAGTTCTTC
TRBD2	16	TRBV9	TRBJ2-3	-	CASSVDPGGNTDTQYF	TGTGCCAGCAGCGTAGACCCGGGGGGGAACACAGATACGCAGTATTTT
TRBD1	14	TRBV5-1	TRBJ1-1	-	CASSRGTANTEAFF	TGCGCCAGCAGCCGGGGGACAGCAAACACTGAAGCTTTCTTT
-	12	TRBV10-3	TRBJ2-2	-	CAITDYTGELFF	TGTGCCATCACCGACTACACCGGGGAGCTGTTTTTT
-	14	TRBV3-1/TRBV3-2	TRBJ1-1	-	CASVQGLSGTEAFF	TGTGCCAGCGTCCAGGGTCTTAGCGGGACTGAAGCTTTCTTT
-	16	TRBV11-2	TRBJ2-2	-	CASSLGGGGYTGELFF	TGTGCCAGCAGCTTAGGAGGTGGGGGCTACACCGGGGAGCTGTTTTTT
-	17	TRBV27	TRBJ2-2	-	CASSFSGGWYSAGELFF	TGTGCCAGCAGTTTTAGTGGAGGGTGGTATAGCGCCGGGGAGCTGTTTTTT
TRBD2	14	TRBV9	TRBJ2-7	-	CASSPAGGGYEQYF	TGTGCCAGCAGCCCAGCGGGAGGGGGGTACGAGCAGTACTTC
TRBD1	17	TRBV7-9	TRBJ1-1	-	CASSRGQGATGASSAFF	TGTGCCAGCAGCCGGGGACAGGGGGCCACGGGAGCCTCTTCCGCTTTCTTT
TRBD1	15	TRBV7-2	TRBJ2-7	-	CASSPQGAVIYEQYF	TGTGCCAGCAGCCCCCAGGGGGCGGTTATCTACGAGCAGTACTTC
-	14	TRBV4-3	TRBJ1-2	-	CASSQDGLTYGYTF	TGCGCCAGCAGCCAAGATGGGCTGACCTATGGCTACACCTTC
-	17	TRBV19	TRBJ1-5	-	CASSIDVRTYSNQPQHF	TGTGCCAGTAGTATAGATGTCAGGACTTATAGCAATCAGCCCCAGCATTTT
TRBD1	12	TRBV7-9	TRBJ1-1	-	CASSSTGTEAFF	TGTGCCAGCAGCTCGACAGGGACTGAAGCTTTCTTT
-	13	TRBV2	TRBJ1-5	few	CASSESGYQPQHF	TGTGCCAGCAGTGAATCCGGGTATCAGCCCCAGCATTTT
-	16	TRBV11-1	TRBJ1-3	-	CASSLFERASGNTIYF	TGTGCCAGCAGCTTATTCGAGCGGGCGTCTGGAAACACCATATATTTT
-	15	TRBV27	TRBJ2-7	-	CASSPSGQTSYEQYF	TGTGCCAGCAGTCCGTCGGGACAAACATCCTACGAGCAGTACTTC
-	13	TRBV5-1	TRBJ2-1	-	CASSLLVSNEQFF	TGCGCCAGCAGCTTACTAGTTAGTAATGAGCAGTTCTTC
TRBD2	13	TRBV6-1	TRBJ2-7	-	CASSELAGYEQYF	TGTGCCAGCAGTGAATTAGCGGGCTACGAGCAGTACTTC
-	14	TRBV5-4	TRBJ2-7	once	CASSPEPVTYEQYF	TGTGCCAGCAGCCCGGAGCCAGTAACCTACGAGCAGTACTTC
TRBD2	16	TRBV6-1	TRBJ2-1	-	CASSETSGPIGGEQFF	TGTGCCAGCAGTGAAACTAGCGGCCCTATCGGGGGTGAGCAGTTCTTC
-	14	TRBV7-9	TRBJ2-7	few	CASSSRTGGDEQYF	TGTGCCAGCAGCTCCCGGACAGGAGGGGACGAGCAGTACTTC
-	13	TRBV6-2/TRBV6-3	TRBJ2-2	-	CASSPMGEGELFF	TGTGCCAGCAGTCCGATGGGCGAGGGGGAGCTGTTTTTT
-	15	TRBV27	TRBJ1-1	-	CASSSLGARNTEAFF	TGTGCCAGCAGTTCCCTTGGGGCTAGGAACACTGAAGCTTTCTTT
-	13	TRBV27	TRBJ1-1	-	CASSMTQNTEAFF	TGTGCCAGCAGTATGACTCAGAACACTGAAGCTTTCTTT
TRBD1	16	TRBV19	TRBJ2-3	-	CASSSWTGTRTDTQYF	TGTGCCAGTAGTTCCTGGACAGGGACGAGGACAGATACGCAGTATTTT
-	16	TRBV9	TRBJ1-6	-	CASSVQGPESNSPLHF	TGTGCCAGCAGCGTCCAGGGCCCCGAATCTAATTCACCCCTCCACTTT
TRBD2	16	TRBV5-1	TRBJ2-7	-	CASSLTGTSGSYEQYF	TGCGCCAGCAGCTTGACCGGGACTAGCGGGTCCTACGAGCAGTACTTC
TRBD1	13	TRBV7-8	TRBJ2-7	-	CASSFAGGDEQYF	TGTGCCAGCAGCTTTGCAGGGGGCGACGAGCAGTACTTC
-	13	TRBV5-8	TRBJ1-2	-	CASSRDFNYGYTF	TGTGCCAGCAGCCGGGACTTTAACTATGGCTACACCTTC
TRBD1	16	TRBV6-5	TRBJ2-7	-	CASSYSSGSTGGEQYF	TGTGCCAGCAGTTACTCGAGTGGTTCGACAGGGGGCGAGCAGTACTTC
TRBD2	16	TRBV6-2/TRBV6-3	TRBJ2-5	once	CASSYVAGGAQETQYF	TGTGCCAGTAGTTACGTAGCGGGAGGGGCCCAAGAGACCCAGTACTTC
TRBD1	13	TRBV12-3/TRBV12-4	TRBJ2-5	-	CASSRDSQETQYF	TGTGCCAGCAGTCGGGACAGCCAAGAGACCCAGTACTTC
TRBD2	15	TRBV25-1	TRBJ2-3	-	CASSEAGVSQDTQYF	TGTGCCAGCAGCGAAGCGGGAGTGTCCCAAGATACGCAGTATTTT
TRBD2	14	TRBV2	TRBJ2-1	-	CASTSTAGGDEQFF	TGTGCCAGCACGTCCACCGCGGGGGGCGATGAGCAGTTCTTC